This T cell receptor (beta chain) stems from a study of blood T cell repertoires in COVID-19. CDR1 is SGHTA, CDR2 FQGNSA, per germline. CDR3 length equals 16 residues. V lost 2 bases to trimming and J lost 1 base; unmatched junction nucleotides: 6. In the authors' methods: Scientists estimated how many nucleated cells there were by amplifying reference gene primers. Sequenced by immunoSEQ multiplex PCR; TCRdb stores in-frame clones only, minus some. The V and J calls and clone size are taken from that table; D and trimming were inferred from the DNA. Of approximately 400,000 clones in the sample, around 89% were seen once.

The receptor was isolated from a woman aged 18-30 years who had recovered from COVID-19. The sample taken for sequencing was PBMCs or T cells enriched from blood (not recorded which). The V call is TRBV7-2, the J call TRBJ1-1; 8 positions agree with TRBD1. The CDR3 region is CASSLRGQGKNTEAFF. The CDR3 DNA reads as TGTGCCAGCAGCTTACGAGGACAGGGCAAGAACACTGAAGCTTTCTTT. The full variable domain, its missing parts supplied by reference TRBV7-2 and TRBJ1-1, is GAGVSQSPSNKVTEKGKDVELRCDPISGHTALYWYRQSLGQGLEFLIYFQGNSAPDKSGLPSDRFSAERTGGSVSTLTIQRTQQEDSAVYLCASSLRGQGKNTEAFFGQGTRLTVV.